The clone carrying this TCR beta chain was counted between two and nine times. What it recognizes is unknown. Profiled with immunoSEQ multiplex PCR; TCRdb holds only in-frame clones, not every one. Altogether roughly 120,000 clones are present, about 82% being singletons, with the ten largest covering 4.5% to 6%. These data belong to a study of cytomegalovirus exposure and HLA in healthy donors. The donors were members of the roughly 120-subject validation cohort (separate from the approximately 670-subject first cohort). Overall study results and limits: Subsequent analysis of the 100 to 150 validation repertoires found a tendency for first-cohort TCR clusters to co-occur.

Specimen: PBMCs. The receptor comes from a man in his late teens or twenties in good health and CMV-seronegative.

The CDR3 sequence: CASSLVQAGNSPLHF. CDR3 nucleotide sequence: TGCGCCAGCAGCTTGGTACAGGCCGGTAATTCACCCCTCCACTTT. V usage is TRBV5-1 and J usage is TRBJ1-6, with D possibly matching TRBD1 (5 bases). CDR1 is SGHRS and CDR2 is YFSETQ in the germline V gene. With 0 bases removed from V and 6 bases from J, the gap between germline ends came to 10 bases. This CDR3 has 15 residues. Full variable domain (rest looked up from reference TRBV5-1 and TRBJ1-6): KAGVTQTPRYLIKTRGQQVTLSCSPISGHRSVSWYQQTPGQGLQFLFEYFSETQRNKGNFPGRFSGRQFSNSRSEMNVSTLELGDSALYLCASSLVQAGNSPLHFGNGTRLTVT.